Following are 32 T cell receptor beta chains from one sample sequenced in a study of T cell repertoires in cytomegalovirus infection. TCRdb ran MiXCR on the reads and lists one entry per CDR3 protein. The profile shows roughly 720,000 distinct CDR3 sequences, 35% of them singletons. Sequencing was done on a sample of PBMCs. All receptors derive from a human donor in good health (CMV status not recorded). Some clones in this sample may be carry-over from other donors' samples.

This chain connects TRBV10-3 to TRBJ2-3; D remains ambiguous. The CDR3 has 13 amino acids. Germline CDR1 reads ENHRY; CDR2 reads SYGVKD. Trimming removed 2 bases at V and 6 bases at J, with 9 bases between. CDR3 DNA: TGTGCCATCAGTGAGCCGGAGTGGGATACGCAGTATTTT. Translated, it gives CAISEPEWDTQYF.

The chain joins TRBV24-1 to TRBJ2-1; 8 positions match TRBD1. The V segment lost 4 bases and the J segment 9 bases; nucleotides outside the gene matches: 4. The CDR3 covers 13 residues. Looked up from germline, CDR1 is KGHDR and CDR2 is SFDVKD. In DNA, the CDR3 is TGTGCCACCAGTGACACAGGGGGGCGTGAGCAGTTCTTC. This codes for CATSDTGGREQFF.

For this clonotype: A single base separates this from a much larger clone, so it may be a read error. The chain carries TRBV7-2 and TRBJ2-1; D may be TRBD2 (5 bases). The CDR3 covers 14 residues. CDR1 and CDR2 (germline): SGHTA, FQGNSA. The V end was cut by 1 base, the J end by 8 bases, with 12 bases between. The CDR3 region is CASSLVGLSDEQFF. CDR3 DNA sequence: TGTGCCAGCAGCTTAGTTGGACTGAGCGATGAGCAGTTCTTC.

The V gene is TRBV20-1, the J gene TRBJ1-1; 8 bases match TRBD1. V lost 6 bases to trimming and J lost 5 bases; unmatched junction nucleotides: 8. CDR3 length: 13 residues. From germline, CDR1 is DFQATT and CDR2 SNEGSKA (reference sequence). The CDR3 protein is CSADKQGETEAFF. The DNA for the CDR3 is TGCAGTGCCGATAAACAGGGGGAGACTGAAGCTTTCTTT.

This clonotype has just a few counts. The rearrangement uses TRBV28 and TRBJ2-1; 7 nucleotides align to TRBD2. The CDR3 contains 16 residues. Germline assignment: CDR1 MDHEN and CDR2 SYDVKM. Losses at the gene ends were 5 bases for V and 0 bases for J; bases not matched to a gene: 7. CDR3 amino acids: CASSSGAAFSYNEQFF. CDR3 sequence (DNA): TGTGCCAGCAGTAGCGGGGCCGCCTTCTCCTACAATGAGCAGTTCTTC.

This chain links TRBV20-1 with TRBJ2-5; 7 bases are a match to TRBD2. The V gene end was trimmed by 3 bases and the J gene end by 3 bases; junction bases not matched to a gene: 10. CDR1 is DFQATT and CDR2 is SNEGSKA in the germline V gene (reference sequence). The CDR3 has 15 amino acids. CDR3 amino acids: CSASLGLAAEETQYF. CDR3 sequence (DNA): TGCAGTGCTAGTCTCGGTCTAGCGGCCGAAGAGACCCAGTACTTC.

This clonotype was detected only a few times. This chain joins TRBV3-1 and TRBJ2-7; 11 bases agree with TRBD1. Looked up from germline, CDR1 is LGHDT and CDR2 is YNNKEL (reference sequence). This CDR3 contains 17 residues. Germline trimming cut 4 bases from V and 3 bases from J; bases unmatched to any gene: 11. The CDR3 DNA follows: TGTGCCAGCAGCCCTCAGTTCCCGGGACAGGGGGACTACGAGCAGTACTTC. Amino acids: CASSPQFPGQGDYEQYF.

This clonotype was observed a few times. This rearrangement joins TRBV29-1 to TRBJ1-1; weak D call: TRBD1 (5 bases). This CDR3 has 13 residues. CDR1 and CDR2 from the germline V gene are SQVTM and ANQGSEA. V was trimmed by 7 bases and J by 4 bases, leaving 16 bases between them. CDR3 protein: CSALRGGGTEAFF. The CDR3 region has the DNA TGCAGCGCTTTACGGGGGGGTGGCACTGAAGCTTTCTTT.

The table lists this clonotype with a few counts. V is TRBV6-2 or TRBV6-3 and J is TRBJ2-3; 9 bases are shared with TRBD2. The CDR3 contains 17 residues. Trimming removed 0 bases from V and 0 bases from J; junction bases left unmatched: 4. Germline lookup yields CDR1 MNHEY and CDR2 SVGEGT. The CDR3 nucleotides read TGTGCCAGCAGTTACTCCGGGACTAGCCTCAGCACAGATACGCAGTATTTT. Residues: CASSYSGTSLSTDTQYF.

A note on this clonotype: Germline is not matched at one junction end, which may reflect a read error. The V gene is TRBV5-1, the J gene TRBJ1-5, with a tentative D call TRBD1 (5 bases). From germline, CDR1 is SGHRS and CDR2 YFSETQ. The CDR3 sequence is 14 residues long. Here the CDR3 reads CASSPDSSNQSQHF. CDR3 DNA sequence: TGCGCCAGCAGCCCAGACAGTAGCAATCAGTCCCAGCATTTT.

The chain joins TRBV24-1 to TRBJ1-1; unclear D gene. V was shortened by 5 bases and J by 1 base, with 7 bases between the two germline ends. The CDR3 covers 13 residues. Germline-derived CDR1 and CDR2 are KGHDR and SFDVKD. The DNA for the CDR3 is TGTGCCACCAGTGGCCCCGGGAACACTGAAGCTTTCTTT. Protein product: CATSGPGNTEAFF.

The chain combines TRBV5-6 with TRBJ1-2; D ambiguous. The CDR3 has 17 residues. Germline loops: CDR1 SGHDT, CDR2 YYEEEE. Between the trimmed V and J ends, which lost 1 base and 8 bases, there was a span of 24 bases. CDR3 region: CASSLLPSTSVFGGYTF. The CDR3 nucleotides are TGTGCCAGCAGCTTGTTACCCAGTACTTCTGTGTTTGGCGGCTACACCTTC.

There are a few counts of this clonotype. This chain links TRBV27 with TRBJ1-6, with D perhaps TRBD1 (6 bases). Germline assignment: CDR1 MNHEY and CDR2 SMNVEV (reference sequence). There are 16 residues in the CDR3. V was pared by 7 bases and J by 6 bases, with 19 bases between. The chain's CDR3 is CASKSGAGVINSPLHF. For the CDR3, the DNA is TGTGCCAGCAAAAGCGGGGCAGGGGTTATTAATTCACCCCTCCACTTT.

Details on this clonotype: This likely comes from a read error, as the CDR3 has no conserved phenylalanine or tryptophan at its end. In nucleotides, the CDR3 is TGTGCCAGCAGGCCATCGAGAACTAGCGTTTCCTACGAGCAGTACTTA. It translates to CASRPSRTSVSYEQYL. The chain is built from TRBV6-1 and TRBJ2-7, with 7 bases identical to TRBD2. The V segment lost 6 bases and the J segment 1 base; nucleotides outside the gene matches: 12. This CDR3 is built from 16 residues. Germline V lookup: CDR1 MNHNS, CDR2 SASEGT.

This chain connects TRBV6-2 or TRBV6-3 to TRBJ2-1; D assignment may be TRBD1 or TRBD2 (5 bases each). The CDR3 has 16 residues. Trimming shortened V by 5 bases and J by 9 bases, and 23 bases separated the two germline ends. Germline CDR1 is MNHEY and CDR2 is SVGEGT. The CDR3 DNA is TGTGCCAGCAGTCCACTCCGGGACGTAGTCGGCGGTGAGCAGTTCTTC. It yields the protein CASSPLRDVVGGEQFF.

The CDR3 here is CASRGFGRATEAFF. CDR3 DNA sequence: TGTGCCAGCAGGGGGTTTGGAAGGGCCACTGAAGCTTTCTTT. This sequence joins TRBV7-9 and TRBJ1-1; the D is unclear. The germline V gene has CDR1 SEHNR and CDR2 FQNEAQ (reference sequence). The V end was cut by 6 bases, the J end by 4 bases, with 15 bases between. The CDR3 is 14 residues long.

The rearrangement joins TRBV2 to TRBJ2-2, with D unresolved. V shed 3 bases and J shed 4 bases, with 6 bases lying between them. The CDR3 runs to 13 residues. Germline-derived CDR1 and CDR2 are SNHLY and FYNNEI. The DNA of the CDR3 is TGTGCCAGCAGTGAGGAAGGCACCGGGGAGCTGTTTTTT. This gives the protein CASSEEGTGELFF. The full variable domain, rest sourced from reference TRBV2 and TRBJ2-2, is EPEVTQTPSHQVTQMGQEVILRCVPISNHLYFYWYRQILGQKVEFLVSFYNNEISEKSEIFDDQFSVERPDGSNFTLKIRSTKLEDSAMYFCASSEEGTGELFFGEGSRLTVL.

The chain has TRBV20-1 and TRBJ2-1; D is perhaps TRBD2 (6 bases). This CDR3 has 13 amino acids. V lost 3 bases to trimming and J lost 6 bases, with 12 bases between them. In germline, CDR1 is DFQATT, CDR2 SNEGSKA (reference sequence). The CDR3 reads CSARIREINEQFF. In nucleotides, the CDR3 is TGCAGTGCTAGGATCCGGGAGATCAATGAGCAGTTCTTC.

This clonotype was observed a handful of times. The genes are TRBV4-1 and TRBJ2-1, with D possibly TRBD1 on 5 matching bases. Germline CDR1 is MGHRA and CDR2 is YSYEKL. There are 11 residues in the CDR3. V lost 6 bases and J lost 8, with 8 bases in between. The CDR3 DNA is TGCGCCAGCAGGCAGGGCCATGAGCAGTTCTTC. Amino acid sequence: CASRQGHEQFF.

This clonotype has at least ten counts. The junction departs from the called germline gene at one end, perhaps through a read error. The chain employs TRBV7-8 and TRBJ2-2; D may match TRBD1 or TRBD2 (6 bases each). The CDR3 extends over 16 amino acids. Germline V gene sequence: CDR1 SGHVS, CDR2 FQNEAQ. The CDR3: CASSIATGADTGELFF. The CDR3 DNA follows: TGTGCCAGCAGCATAGCTACGGGGGCGGACACCGGGGAGCTGTTTTTT.

This clonotype came up many times. Here the CDR3 DNA reads TGTGCCAGTTCAGAACTGGCTAGCGGGAGAGAGACCCAGTACTTC. Translated: CASSELASGRETQYF. The chain has TRBV6-6 and TRBJ2-5; 10 nucleotides align to TRBD2. The CDR3 totals 15 residues. J was trimmed by 4 bases and V by 9 bases; bases with no gene match: 11. Germline-derived CDR1 and CDR2 are MNHNY and SVGAGI (reference sequence).

The sample holds a few counts of this clonotype. The V gene is TRBV2, the J gene TRBJ1-2, with a possible D match to TRBD1 (6 bases). The length of the CDR3 is 11 residues. Germline V gene sequence: CDR1 SNHLY, CDR2 FYNNEI. The V gene lost 7 bases and the J gene lost 10 bases, with 13 bases spanning the gap. CDR3 region: CASNQGGDYTF. As DNA, the CDR3 is TGTGCCAGCAATCAAGGGGGGGACTACACCTTC.

The rearrangement joins TRBV4-1 to TRBJ2-1, with 7 bases fitting TRBD2. The V gene end was trimmed by 0 bases and the J gene end by 3 bases; junction bases not matched to a gene: 5. The germline gives CDR1 MGHRA, CDR2 YSYEKL. This CDR3 spans 16 amino acids. CDR3 amino acids: CASSQEGWDYYNEQFF. CDR3 sequence (DNA): TGCGCCAGCAGCCAAGAGGGGTGGGACTACTACAATGAGCAGTTCTTC.

This clonotype was picked up a small number of times. This may be a read error: a much more frequent sequence differs by one nucleotide. In DNA, the CDR3 is TGTGCCAGCAGGGCCGGGGGAAGCGGCAATGGGCAGTTCTTC. Translating gives CASRAGGSGNGQFF. This chain uses TRBV6-2 or TRBV6-3 with TRBJ2-1; TRBD2 is a possible D gene (6 bases). This CDR3 contains 14 residues. Germline values: CDR1 MNHEY, CDR2 SVGEGT.

The CDR3 loop is CASSLDTAQIPITTGELFF. Written as DNA, the CDR3 is TGCGCCAGCAGCTTGGACACAGCACAAATCCCAATAACCACCGGGGAGCTGTTTTTT. The rearrangement joins TRBV5-1 to TRBJ2-2; unclear D gene. Germline values: CDR1 SGHRS, CDR2 YFSETQ. The CDR3 loop spans 19 amino acids. V lost 0 bases, J lost 4 bases, and 22 bases lay in between. Full variable domain (missing parts from reference TRBV5-1 and TRBJ2-2): KAGVTQTPRYLIKTRGQQVTLSCSPISGHRSVSWYQQTPGQGLQFLFEYFSETQRNKGNFPGRFSGRQFSNSRSEMNVSTLELGDSALYLCASSLDTAQIPITTGELFFGEGSRLTVL.

This chain uses TRBV15 with TRBJ2-1; TRBD2 matches 12 bases. Germline CDR1 LNHNV, CDR2 YYDKDF (reference sequence). This CDR3 spans 17 amino acids. Germline trimming cut 6 bases from V and 6 bases from J; bases unmatched to any gene: 12. The CDR3 DNA reads as TGTGCCACCAGTACACCCTACGGACTAGCGGGGCCCAATGAGCAGTTCTTC. This gives the protein CATSTPYGLAGPNEQFF.

This clonotype appeared a few times. The chain is built from TRBV20-1 and TRBJ2-7; 9 bases agree with TRBD1. The J segment lost 6 bases and the V segment lost 5 bases, leaving 8 bases of the junction unmatched. Germline V gene sequence: CDR1 DFQATT, CDR2 SNEGSKA (reference sequence). The CDR3 is 13 amino acids. CDR3 sequence: CSALRTGVREQYF. The CDR3 nucleotides are TGCAGTGCTCTCAGGACAGGGGTACGCGAGCAGTACTTC.

About this clonotype: Sequence at one end of the junction differs from germline and may be a read error. This chain uses TRBV4-1 with TRBJ2-2, with 12 bases lining up with TRBD2. The CDR3 runs to 15 residues. The V gene's germline CDR1 is MGHRA and CDR2 YSYEKL. The CDR3 DNA follows: TGCGCCAGCAGCCTACTAGCGGGGGGCACCGGGGAGCTGGTTTTT. This encodes CASSLLAGGTGELVF.

The rearrangement uses TRBV6-6 and TRBJ1-2, with 11 bases aligning to TRBD1. The germline gives CDR1 MNHNY, CDR2 SVGAGI (reference sequence). Unmatched junction bases numbered 5, after V lost 6 bases and J lost 2 bases. There are 15 residues in the CDR3. CDR3 DNA: TGTGCCAGCAGGAACGGACAGGGGGCGAACTATGGCTACACCTTC. It is translated as CASRNGQGANYGYTF.

The J gene is TRBJ2-1, the V gene TRBV6-5; 7 bases align to TRBD2. The germline CDR1 and CDR2 sequences are MNHEY and SVGAGI. The CDR3 runs to 17 residues. With 0 bases clipped from V and 10 bases from J, the junction kept 15 bases outside the gene matches. This CDR3 is CASSYSGGSPFNREQFF. The DNA for the CDR3 is TGTGCCAGCAGTTACTCTGGCGGGAGCCCCTTCAATCGGGAGCAGTTCTTC.

This clonotype was seen only a few times. The rearrangement uses TRBV29-1 and TRBJ1-4; D unresolved. V lost 4 bases and J lost 5, with 8 bases in between. This CDR3 has 12 amino acids. From germline, CDR1 is SQVTM and CDR2 ANQGSEA. This CDR3 is CSVVSPNEKLFF. The CDR3 region has the DNA TGCAGCGTTGTCAGCCCGAATGAAAAACTGTTTTTT.

This clonotype was picked up a small number of times. In nucleotides, the CDR3 is TGTGCCAGCAGCCCAAGGACAGGGGCCGAGGAAGAGACCCAGTACTTC. This encodes CASSPRTGAEEETQYF. V usage is TRBV9 and J usage is TRBJ2-5; 9 bases match TRBD1. CDR1 is SGDLS and CDR2 is YYNGEE in the germline V gene. The J segment lost 3 bases and the V segment lost 4 bases, leaving 10 bases of the junction unmatched. CDR3 length: 16 amino acids. Together with reference TRBV9 and TRBJ2-5, the CDR3 gives the full variable domain: DSGVTQTPKHLITATGQRVTLRCSPRSGDLSVYWYQQSLDQGLQFLIQYYNGEERAKGNILERFSAQQFPDLHSELNLSSLELGDSALYFCASSPRTGAEEETQYFGPGTRLLVL.